A selection of T cell receptor beta chains follows, all from one sample in a study of T cell responses to AZD1222 COVID-19 vaccine. Assay: immunoSEQ multiplex PCR; the TCRdb copy retains only in-frame clones and omits some. The data show 75,000 to 100,000 clones, with roughly nine tenths seen just once and 1.5% to 2% held by the top ten. This specimen consisted of peripheral blood, obtained on day 0 of AZD1222 vaccination. The receptors stem from an adult in good health. Both conserved end residues are part of each CDR3. The order of the fields is D gene, J gene, clone size, V gene, CDR3 DNA, CDR3 protein. The D gene is left open where the match is weak. Some rows mark clone size as missing; the rest say once, few, many or name a class of expanded clone.

d_gene: NA
j_gene: TRBJ1-1
abundance: NA
v_gene: TRBV28
CDR3nt: TGTGCCAGCAGTTTATGGGCAGGGGAAAACACTGAAGCTTTCTTT
CDR3aa: CASSLWAGENTEAFF

d_gene: NA
j_gene: TRBJ1-1
abundance: NA
v_gene: TRBV6-2/TRBV6-3
CDR3nt: TGTGCCAGCAGTCCCCGAGGGGGGACCACAAGGACTGAAGCTTTCTTT
CDR3aa: CASSPRGGTTRTEAFF

d_gene: TRBD1
j_gene: TRBJ2-7
abundance: NA
v_gene: TRBV30
CDR3nt: TGTGCCTGGAGTTGGACAGGGGTCAACGAGCAGTACTTC
CDR3aa: CAWSWTGVNEQYF

d_gene: NA
j_gene: TRBJ1-2
abundance: NA
v_gene: TRBV6-5
CDR3nt: TGTGCCAGCAGACTCGAGGGGTTCTACACCTTC
CDR3aa: CASRLEGFYTF

d_gene: NA
j_gene: TRBJ1-2
abundance: NA
v_gene: TRBV5-1
CDR3nt: TGCGCCAGCAGCTTGAATCAGGAGGATGGCTACACCTTC
CDR3aa: CASSLNQEDGYTF

d_gene: TRBD1
j_gene: TRBJ2-7
abundance: NA
v_gene: TRBV7-3
CDR3nt: TGTGCCAGCAGCTTTGGACAGGGGGACTACGAGCAGTACTTC
CDR3aa: CASSFGQGDYEQYF

d_gene: TRBD1
j_gene: TRBJ2-7
abundance: NA
v_gene: TRBV29-1
CDR3nt: TGCAGCGTTGAGGGACAGATCTCCTACGAGCAGTACTTC
CDR3aa: CSVEGQISYEQYF

d_gene: TRBD1
j_gene: TRBJ1-1
abundance: NA
v_gene: TRBV29-1
CDR3nt: TGCAGCGTTCGGACAGGCTCGAACACTGAAGCTTTCTTT
CDR3aa: CSVRTGSNTEAFF

d_gene: NA
j_gene: TRBJ2-3
abundance: NA
v_gene: TRBV5-1
CDR3nt: TGCGCCAGCAGCCCTGGACGGGGCGCAGATACGCAGTATTTT
CDR3aa: CASSPGRGADTQYF

d_gene: TRBD1
j_gene: TRBJ1-2
abundance: NA
v_gene: TRBV7-8
CDR3nt: TGTGCCAGCAGCTTAGCGATTACAGCTCAGGGGGTTAACTATGGCTACACCTTC
CDR3aa: CASSLAITAQGVNYGYTF

d_gene: NA
j_gene: TRBJ1-2
abundance: NA
v_gene: TRBV5-1
CDR3nt: TGCGCCAGCAGCCACCCATCCGGGACAAGGGGAAGTACTAACTATGGCTACACCTTC
CDR3aa: CASSHPSGTRGSTNYGYTF

d_gene: TRBD1
j_gene: TRBJ2-3
abundance: NA
v_gene: TRBV29-1
CDR3nt: TGCAGCGTTGCCCCTTCGGGACAGGGGCCAGATACGCAGTATTTT
CDR3aa: CSVAPSGQGPDTQYF

d_gene: NA
j_gene: TRBJ1-3
abundance: once
v_gene: TRBV5-1
CDR3nt: TGCGCCAGCAGCCGGGACACAAGCTCTGGAAACACCATATATTTT
CDR3aa: CASSRDTSSGNTIYF

d_gene: TRBD1
j_gene: TRBJ1-1
abundance: NA
v_gene: TRBV5-4
CDR3nt: TGTGCCAGCAGGGCCGGGACAGGGCACGCTTTCTTT
CDR3aa: CASRAGTGHAFF

d_gene: NA
j_gene: TRBJ1-2
abundance: few
v_gene: TRBV2
CDR3nt: TGTGCCAGCAGTGAACAAACAGGGAACTATGGCTACACCTTC
CDR3aa: CASSEQTGNYGYTF

d_gene: NA
j_gene: TRBJ2-1
abundance: NA
v_gene: TRBV6-5
CDR3nt: TGTGCCAGCATCAGAGGGGCTTTCTCCTACAATGAGCAGTTCTTC
CDR3aa: CASIRGAFSYNEQFF

d_gene: TRBD2
j_gene: TRBJ2-1
abundance: NA
v_gene: TRBV5-1
CDR3nt: TGCGCCAGCAGCCCACCCGGTAGCGGGGGCGTCTACAATGAGCAGTTCTTC
CDR3aa: CASSPPGSGGVYNEQFF

d_gene: NA
j_gene: TRBJ1-4
abundance: NA
v_gene: TRBV7-8
CDR3nt: TGTGCCAGCAGCCCCTATCGGGACCCCGTCTCAACTAATGAAAAACTGTTTTTT
CDR3aa: CASSPYRDPVSTNEKLFF

d_gene: TRBD1
j_gene: TRBJ1-1
abundance: NA
v_gene: TRBV18
CDR3nt: TGTGCCAGCTCACAAGGACAGGGGGCGGACACTGAAGCTTTCTTT
CDR3aa: CASSQGQGADTEAFF

d_gene: NA
j_gene: TRBJ2-1
abundance: NA
v_gene: TRBV19
CDR3nt: TGTGCCACCTCAAACAGGGTAAACAATGAGCAGTTCTTC
CDR3aa: CATSNRVNNEQFF

d_gene: NA
j_gene: TRBJ1-1
abundance: NA
v_gene: TRBV4-1
CDR3nt: TGCGCCAGCAGCCAAGAATTATATCCCCGGCCAAAACGAACTGAAGCTTTCTTT
CDR3aa: CASSQELYPRPKRTEAFF

d_gene: NA
j_gene: TRBJ1-2
abundance: NA
v_gene: TRBV14
CDR3nt: TGTGCCAGCAGCCAAGGACGCGGGGTTGGAGGCTACACCTTC
CDR3aa: CASSQGRGVGGYTF

d_gene: NA
j_gene: TRBJ2-3
abundance: NA
v_gene: TRBV20-1
CDR3nt: TGCAGTGCCCTCATCACAGATACGCAGTATTTT
CDR3aa: CSALITDTQYF

d_gene: NA
j_gene: TRBJ2-2
abundance: NA
v_gene: TRBV6-1
CDR3nt: TGTGCCAGCAGTGAACTGAAGGGGGGCACCGGGGAGCTGTTTTTT
CDR3aa: CASSELKGGTGELFF